The 8 T cell receptor beta chains presented below share a single source sample, sequenced in a study of control samples from healthy donors and cancer patients. Measured with immunoSEQ multiplex PCR; TCRdb has only the in-frame clones, and not every one. The sample includes 60,000 to 65,000 clones, 85% of them seen just once. Sequenced material: blood. The receptors derive from a man aged 40-49 years in good health.

The rearrangement uses TRBV7-8 and TRBJ2-3, with 10 bases matching TRBD2. CDR1 and CDR2 (germline): SGHVS, FQNEAQ. This CDR3 has 19 amino acids. Trimming at V came to 2 bases and at J to 1 base, leaving 12 bases not matched to a gene. The CDR3 protein is CASSLYQAGGFGGTDTQYF. The CDR3 region has the DNA TGTGCCAGCAGCTTATATCAAGCGGGAGGGTTTGGGGGCACAGATACGCAGTATTTT.

CDR3 sequence reads: CASSFAGEPYTEAFF. The DNA of the CDR3 is TGCGCCAGCAGCTTCGCCGGGGAACCATACACTGAAGCTTTCTTT. The V and J genes are TRBV5-1 and TRBJ1-1; no clear D. CDR3 length equals 15 residues. Germline V gene lookup returns CDR1 SGHRS and CDR2 YFSETQ. The V end was cut by 2 bases, the J end by 3 bases, with 14 bases between.

This clone appeared once. V usage is TRBV28 and J usage is TRBJ1-5; D perhaps matches TRBD1 (6 bases). This CDR3 is built from 15 residues. Germline-derived CDR1 and CDR2 are MDHEN and SYDVKM. With 8 bases removed from V and 7 bases from J, the gap between germline ends came to 21 bases. The CDR3 region is CASLSPPGVGQPQHF. The CDR3 bases are TGTGCCAGCCTGTCCCCCCCAGGGGTAGGACAGCCCCAGCATTTT.

This clone was seen just once. V usage is TRBV28 and J usage is TRBJ2-7, with 8 bases matching TRBD2. This CDR3 region has 15 residues. The germline CDR1 and CDR2 sequences are MDHEN and SYDVKM. The V and J ends lost 2 bases and 7 bases, in that order; junction bases with no gene match: 10. The DNA for the CDR3 is TGTGCCAGCAGTTTAGTCCGGGAGGGCCTGGGTGAGCAGTACTTC. It is translated as CASSLVREGLGEQYF.

J is TRBJ1-2 and V is TRBV3-1 (or the pseudogene TRBV3-2); D ambiguous. The germline V gene has CDR1 LGHDT and CDR2 YNNKEL (reference sequence). This CDR3 comprises 11 residues. V was pared by 2 bases and J by 6 bases, with 4 bases between. This CDR3 is CASSQRNGYTF. Here the CDR3 DNA reads TGTGCCAGCAGCCAACGGAATGGCTACACCTTC.

The V gene is TRBV28, the J gene TRBJ1-1; TRBD1 is a possible D gene (6 bases). Germline V gene data show CDR1 as MDHEN and CDR2 as SYDVKM. This CDR3 has 16 amino acids. V was shortened by 7 bases and J by 5 bases, with 23 bases between the two germline ends. The CDR3 spells CASIPPWGGGGTEAFF. The DNA of the CDR3 is TGTGCCAGCATTCCTCCTTGGGGAGGGGGAGGTACTGAAGCTTTCTTT. The full variable domain, with the rest looked up from reference TRBV28 and TRBJ1-1, is DVKVTQSSRYLVKRTGEKVFLECVQDMDHENMFWYRQDPGLGLRLIYFSYDVKMKEKGDIPEGYSVSREKKERFSLILESASTNQTSMYLCASIPPWGGGGTEAFFGQGTRLTVV.

This clone was recorded once. The chain couples TRBV6-6 to TRBJ2-2; 9 nucleotides line up with TRBD1. Germline loops: CDR1 MNHNY, CDR2 SVGAGI (reference sequence). The ends lost 8 bases at V and 4 bases at J; junction bases unmatched: 11. The CDR3 consists of 16 residues. The CDR3 DNA is TGTGCCAGCGAGGAAACAGGGGGCTCGGGCACCGGGGAGCTGTTTTTT. Protein sequence: CASEETGGSGTGELFF.

This chain uses TRBV15 with TRBJ2-3, with 16 positions matching TRBD2. The CDR3 has 17 amino acids. J was trimmed by 8 bases and V by 0 bases; bases with no gene match: 5. Germline values: CDR1 LNHNV, CDR2 YYDKDF (reference sequence). CDR3 protein: CATSRDAGLAGGTTQYF. The CDR3 DNA reads TGTGCCACCAGCAGAGATGCGGGACTAGCGGGGGGGACTACGCAGTATTTT.